This is a list of T cell receptor beta chains from one sample in a study of vaccination effects on CD4 cells after COVID-19. Their specific antigens are unknown. The data were produced by immunoSEQ multiplex PCR, yet TCRdb's version contains in-frame clones alone and is incomplete. The table lists tens of thousands of clones, around 73% of them singletons. The material sequenced was CD4+ T cells from PBMCs cultured with HCoV-229E spike peptides, taken after COVID-19 vaccination. The receptors were sampled from a human donor who received a COVID-19 vaccine. Both conserved end residues are part of each CDR3. The size of a clone is reported for some rows only, either as once, few or many, or as a class for expanded clones.

CASSYGGSSNQPQHF	.	TRBV6-2/TRBV6-3
CATSDPQLPDEQFF	.	TRBV24-1
CASSEKYTASSGANVLTF	.	TRBV6-1
CASTADRGDNQPQHF	.	TRBV19
CASSQETTSGGGIETQYF	.	TRBV23-1
CASSPFGANTEAFF	.	TRBV7-2
CASRQGGMEDPFF	once	TRBV28
CAISVDRDTDTQYF	.	TRBV10-3
CASSLGGQPQNTIYF	.	TRBV7-2
CASSPPGGRNQPQHF	.	TRBV7-2
CASSRSTSGELNTQYF	.	TRBV28
CASSVRGGPSYNEQFF	.	TRBV9
CASSYDSGGDTPGANVLTF	.	TRBV6-2/TRBV6-3
CASSLEEGTRDGYTF	.	TRBV5-6
CATSEGVPYGYTF	.	TRBV24-1
CASSLDWGQGTDTQYF	.	TRBV5-4
CASSPQGADGYTF	.	TRBV5-1
CASSDPGQGKTNTEAFF	.	TRBV6-1
CASSYGGGGASETQYF	once	TRBV6-5
CASRSGTGADYNEQFF	.	TRBV5-1
CASSPGGDYGYTF	.	TRBV5-1
CASSLRGGSYNEQFF	.	TRBV7-2
CASSLSVANEKLFF	.	TRBV6-5
CASSQAPGGGRTEAFF	.	TRBV3-1/TRBV3-2
CASSLTGGPYGYTF	.	TRBV19
CASRTSGRNTEAFF	.	TRBV27
CASSLFGTVGAGYTF	few	TRBV5-4
CAIRISGHENTEAFF	.	TRBV10-3
CASSPGGGVSGNTIYF	.	TRBV6-6
CASSLPGGTGELFF	.	TRBV18
CASSLTAGWSNEQFF	.	TRBV7-3
CASSESGQGNTEAFF	.	TRBV10-1
CASSLTGGASKTQYF	.	TRBV7-9
CASSSQGTQYF	.	TRBV7-9
CASSRLWGGNSPLHF	.	TRBV3-1/TRBV3-2
CASSLTGQMGTEAFF	few	TRBV7-2
CASSQGVLRGNPTSNYGYTF	.	TRBV3-1/TRBV3-2
CASRYRQGAGELFF	.	TRBV7-2
CSARDDTEAFF	.	TRBV20-1
CASSLITEAFF	few	TRBV12-3/TRBV12-4
CATRDSGTSSYNEQFF	.	TRBV19
CASAPDQGRMGSTDTQYF	once	TRBV5-4
CASSPWTGQNGYTF	once	TRBV2
CATSSSRRNQPQHF	.	TRBV15
CSASEDSYGELFF	.	TRBV20-1
CASRYDGDIQYF	.	TRBV12-3/TRBV12-4
CASSYLDRADTQYF	few	TRBV27
CASSLTGGHGYTF	once	TRBV21-1
CATSDARGAEDTQYF	.	TRBV24-1
CASSEGVTYLGTNEKLFF	.	TRBV6-1
CASSRRGGSTDTQYF	.	TRBV6-2/TRBV6-3
CASSLGAGGNQETQYF	.	TRBV4-1
CASSYSLGQGEAFF	once	TRBV6-5
CASSTGGRDNYGYTF	.	TRBV28
CAKRNQETQYF	.	TRBV6-5